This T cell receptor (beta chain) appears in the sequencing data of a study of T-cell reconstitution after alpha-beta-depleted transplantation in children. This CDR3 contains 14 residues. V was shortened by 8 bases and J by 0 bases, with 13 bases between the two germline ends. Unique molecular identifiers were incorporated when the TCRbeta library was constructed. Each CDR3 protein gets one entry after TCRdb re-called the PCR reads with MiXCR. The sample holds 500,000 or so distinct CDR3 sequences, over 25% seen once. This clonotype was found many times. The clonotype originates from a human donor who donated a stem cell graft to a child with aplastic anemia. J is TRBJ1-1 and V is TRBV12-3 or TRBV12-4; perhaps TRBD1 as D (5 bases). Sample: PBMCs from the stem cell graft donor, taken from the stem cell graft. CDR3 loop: CASSPGGMNTEAFF. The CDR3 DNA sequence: TGTGCCAGCTCACCCGGGGGGATGAACACTGAAGCTTTCTTT.